The sequence of this TCR beta chain was determined in a study of blood T cell repertoires in COVID-19. This clone was seen a single time. Losses at the gene ends were 5 bases for V and 8 bases for J; bases not matched to a gene: 17. This CDR3 has 17 residues. Germline V lookup: CDR1 SGHAT, CDR2 FQNNGV. Assay: immunoSEQ multiplex PCR; the TCRdb copy retains only in-frame clones and omits some. The sample holds 160,000 or so clones; roughly 88% are singletons and the top ten take approximately 16%. This TCR derives from a man over 45 who had recovered from COVID-19. Sequencing used PBMCs or T cells enriched from blood (not recorded which). The genes are TRBV11-2 and TRBJ1-4; 7 bases are shared with TRBD1. The DNA of the CDR3 is TGTGCCAGCAGCACGAGACAGGGAACCACGGGAAGGGAAAAACTGTTTTTT. Encoded protein: CASSTRQGTTGREKLFF.